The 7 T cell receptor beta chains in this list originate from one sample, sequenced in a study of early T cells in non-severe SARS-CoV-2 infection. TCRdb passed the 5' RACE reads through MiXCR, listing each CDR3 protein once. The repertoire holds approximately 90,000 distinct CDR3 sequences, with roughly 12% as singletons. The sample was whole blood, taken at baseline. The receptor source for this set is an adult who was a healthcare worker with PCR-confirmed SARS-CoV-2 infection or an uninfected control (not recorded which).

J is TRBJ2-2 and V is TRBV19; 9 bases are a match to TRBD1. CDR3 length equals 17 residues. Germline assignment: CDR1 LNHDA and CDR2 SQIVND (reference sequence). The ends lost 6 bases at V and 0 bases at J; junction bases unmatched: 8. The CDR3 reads CASSRQGGGTNTGELFF. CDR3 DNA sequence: TGTGCCAGTAGCAGACAGGGGGGAGGGACGAACACCGGGGAGCTGTTTTTT.

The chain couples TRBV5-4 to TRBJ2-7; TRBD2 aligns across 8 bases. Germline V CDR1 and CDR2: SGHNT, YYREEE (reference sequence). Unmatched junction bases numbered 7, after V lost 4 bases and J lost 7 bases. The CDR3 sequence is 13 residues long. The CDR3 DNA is TGTGCCAGCAGCCTCACTAGCGGCGGGGAGCAGTACTTC. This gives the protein CASSLTSGGEQYF. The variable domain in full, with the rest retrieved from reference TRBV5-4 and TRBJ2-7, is ETGVTQSPTHLIKTRGQQVTLRCSSQSGHNTVSWYQQALGQGPQFIFQYYREEENGRGNFPPRFSGLQFPNYSSELNVNALELDDSALYLCASSLTSGGEQYFGPGTRLTVT.

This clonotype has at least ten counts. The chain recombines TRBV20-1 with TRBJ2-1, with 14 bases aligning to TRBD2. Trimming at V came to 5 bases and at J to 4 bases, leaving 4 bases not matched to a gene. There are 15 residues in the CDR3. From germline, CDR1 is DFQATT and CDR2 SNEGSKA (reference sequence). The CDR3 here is CSARTSGRRYNEQFF. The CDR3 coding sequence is TGCAGTGCTCGGACTAGCGGGAGGCGGTACAATGAGCAGTTCTTC.

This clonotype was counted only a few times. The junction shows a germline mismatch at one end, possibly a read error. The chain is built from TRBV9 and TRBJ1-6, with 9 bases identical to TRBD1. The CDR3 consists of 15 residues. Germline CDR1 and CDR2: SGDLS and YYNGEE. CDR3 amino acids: CANSPRTGDNSPLHF. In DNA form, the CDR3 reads TGTGCCAACAGCCCCCGGACAGGGGATAATTCACCCCTCCACTTT.

In nucleotides, the CDR3 is TGTGCCAGCTCACCGGGAGGGTTCGCAGATACGCAGTATTTT. Translation: CASSPGGFADTQYF. The genes are TRBV18 and TRBJ2-3, with 7 bases that match TRBD2. This CDR3 is built from 14 residues. Germline trimming cut 3 bases from V and 4 bases from J; bases unmatched to any gene: 4. CDR1 and CDR2 from the germline V gene are KGHSH and LQKENI.

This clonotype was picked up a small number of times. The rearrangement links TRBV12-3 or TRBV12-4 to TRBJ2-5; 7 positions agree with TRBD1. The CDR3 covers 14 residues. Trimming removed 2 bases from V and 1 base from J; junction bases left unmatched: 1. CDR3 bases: TGTGCCAGCAGTTTATGGGACAGCCAAGAGACCCAGTACTTC. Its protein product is CASSLWDSQETQYF.

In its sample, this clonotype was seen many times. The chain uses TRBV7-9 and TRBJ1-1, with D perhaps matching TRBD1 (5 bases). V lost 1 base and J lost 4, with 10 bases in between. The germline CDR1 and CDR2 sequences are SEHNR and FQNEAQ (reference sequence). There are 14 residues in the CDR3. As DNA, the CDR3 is TGTGCCAGCAGCTTAGAAGGGGAGGGCACTGAAGCTTTCTTT. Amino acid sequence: CASSLEGEGTEAFF.